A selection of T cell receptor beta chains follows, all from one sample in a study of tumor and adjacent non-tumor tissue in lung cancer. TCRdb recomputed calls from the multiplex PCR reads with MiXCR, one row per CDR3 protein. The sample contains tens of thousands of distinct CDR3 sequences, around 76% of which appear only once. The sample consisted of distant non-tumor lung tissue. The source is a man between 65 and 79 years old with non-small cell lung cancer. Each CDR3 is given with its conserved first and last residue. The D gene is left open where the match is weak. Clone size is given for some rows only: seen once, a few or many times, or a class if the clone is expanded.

cdr3_aa: CASSTRLAGIRIDTQYF; d_call: TRBD2; v_call: TRBV12-3/TRBV12-4; clone_size: .; j_call: TRBJ2-3
cdr3_aa: CAFTTGTCPYEQYF; d_call: .; v_call: TRBV10-3; clone_size: .; j_call: TRBJ2-7
cdr3_aa: CASQSAGGNELYF; d_call: TRBD2; v_call: TRBV5-5; clone_size: .; j_call: TRBJ2-7
cdr3_aa: CASSLFDGYQQYF; d_call: .; v_call: TRBV11-1; clone_size: .; j_call: TRBJ2-7
cdr3_aa: CSVSTGFNQPQHF; d_call: .; v_call: TRBV29-1; clone_size: .; j_call: TRBJ1-5
cdr3_aa: CARSEMSPYGYTF; d_call: .; v_call: TRBV6-1; clone_size: once; j_call: TRBJ1-2
cdr3_aa: CASSYSPWGNTETFF; d_call: .; v_call: TRBV6-5; clone_size: .; j_call: TRBJ1-1
cdr3_aa: CSARDSGWGQGTEAFF; d_call: .; v_call: TRBV20-1; clone_size: few; j_call: TRBJ1-1
cdr3_aa: CASSPHYGFTF; d_call: .; v_call: TRBV5-6; clone_size: .; j_call: TRBJ1-2
cdr3_aa: CSAPTGQGFSGNTIYF; d_call: TRBD1; v_call: TRBV20-1; clone_size: .; j_call: TRBJ1-3
cdr3_aa: CASSRTVVGEGGEQYF; d_call: .; v_call: TRBV4-1; clone_size: .; j_call: TRBJ2-7
cdr3_aa: CASGPVTREDIQYF; d_call: .; v_call: TRBV6-2/TRBV6-3; clone_size: .; j_call: TRBJ2-4
cdr3_aa: CATSDLCLAGRPDTQYF; d_call: TRBD2; v_call: TRBV24-1; clone_size: .; j_call: TRBJ2-3
cdr3_aa: CASSRISGGLGTGEMFF; d_call: .; v_call: TRBV7-9; clone_size: .; j_call: TRBJ2-2